This entry lists 3 T cell receptor beta chains sequenced from one sample in a study of T cells in Graves' hyperthyroidism and ophthalmopathy. RNA transcripts provided the source from which TCR beta CDR3 regions were amplified. The study used the HTBI primer set for a first-round RT-PCR of the TCR CDR3. TCRdb reprocessed the multiplex PCR reads with MiXCR, giving one entry per CDR3 protein. This table has approximately 520,000 distinct CDR3 sequences, 20% to 25% appearing once. Sequences were obtained from blood. Source of these receptors: a man aged 18 to 29 with Graves' hyperthyroidism.

This chain joins TRBV19 and TRBJ1-5; D uncertain. This CDR3 is 13 amino acids long. V was shortened by 7 bases and J by 4 bases, with 11 bases between the two germline ends. The germline V gene has CDR1 LNHDA and CDR2 SQIVND (reference sequence). CDR3 DNA: TGTGCCAGTACGATCGACGGAAATCAGCCCCAGCATTTT. Residues: CASTIDGNQPQHF.

This sequence joins TRBV12-3 or TRBV12-4 and TRBJ2-2, with TRBD2 matching 9 bases. V trimming: 3 bases; J trimming: 7 bases; junction bases outside the gene matches: 9. The CDR3 runs to 16 residues. CDR3: CASSFVAGEEGGELFF. The DNA of the CDR3 is TGTGCCAGCAGTTTCGTAGCGGGAGAGGAGGGCGGGGAGCTGTTTTTT.

Details on this clonotype: Mismatch with germline at one junction end may stem from a read error. The rearrangement links TRBV30 to TRBJ1-2; TRBD1 might be the D (5 bases). Germline V gene sequence: CDR1 GTSNPN, CDR2 SVGIG (reference sequence). The CDR3 extends over 15 amino acids. The chain's CDR3 is CAWSAGTFSPYGYTF. CDR3 DNA sequence: TGTGCATGGAGCGCCGGGACGTTCTCTCCCTATGGCTACACCTTC.